Below, 22 T cell receptor beta chains from the same sample are listed, as sequenced in a study of spatial heterogeneity in lung cancer. Time point denoted: blood at routine non-recurrence follow-up after resection. TCRdb used MiXCR to reprocess the 5' RACE reads, holding one entry per CDR3 protein. The sample lists about 43,000 distinct CDR3 sequences, more than 20% occurring once. The sequenced sample was PBMCs, obtained at follow-up. The source is a female donor with early-stage non-small cell lung cancer.

This clonotype came up many times. The rearrangement links TRBV7-2 to TRBJ1-2, with D tentatively TRBD1 (5 bases). The V end was cut by 2 bases, the J end by 8 bases, with 18 bases between. The CDR3 sequence is 15 residues long. Germline V gene data show CDR1 as SGHTA and CDR2 as FQGNSA. CDR3 residues: CASSLPQGRMDGYTF. The CDR3 DNA reads as TGTGCCAGCAGCTTACCCCAGGGCCGGATGGACGGCTACACCTTC.

This clonotype was recorded many times. This chain links TRBV27 with TRBJ1-2; D is possibly TRBD1 (5 bases). Germline V gene data show CDR1 as MNHEY and CDR2 as SMNVEV (reference sequence). Trimming removed 3 bases at V and 5 bases at J, with 13 bases between. This CDR3 is built from 14 residues. CDR3 DNA sequence: TGTGCCAGCAGTTTTGGCGCGACAGCATATGGCTACACCTTC. Amino acid sequence: CASSFGATAYGYTF.

The chain uses TRBV5-1 and TRBJ2-7; 7 bases map to TRBD1. CDR3 length: 13 residues. Losses at the gene ends were 4 bases for V and 7 bases for J; bases not matched to a gene: 8. The germline V gene encodes CDR1 SGHRS and CDR2 YFSETQ. Here the CDR3 DNA reads TGCGCCAGCAGCCTGTACAGGGGAATTGAGCAGTACTTC. Protein: CASSLYRGIEQYF.

This clonotype appeared many times. The V call is TRBV9, the J call TRBJ2-5; tentatively, D is TRBD1 (5 bases). From germline, CDR1 is SGDLS and CDR2 YYNGEE. Trimming removed 0 bases from V and 1 base from J, with 19 bases in between. The CDR3 has 18 residues. DNA of the CDR3: TGTGCCAGCAGCGTAGGATTGCACTCCAGGGCCGGCCAAGAGACCCAGTACTTC. As protein: CASSVGLHSRAGQETQYF.

This clonotype was detected a few times. V and J are TRBV14 and TRBJ1-1, with no clear D. CDR1 is SGHDN, CDR2 FVKESK, per germline. V dropped 0 bases and J dropped 4 bases, with 12 bases sitting between them. This CDR3 is built from 15 residues. The CDR3 region is CASSQDLSGVTEAFF. The DNA for the CDR3 is TGTGCCAGCAGCCAAGATCTTTCCGGAGTCACTGAAGCTTTCTTT.

This clonotype was counted many times. This chain uses TRBV9 with TRBJ2-3, with D perhaps TRBD1 or TRBD2 (6 bases each). This CDR3 has 13 amino acids. V lost 2 bases and J lost 6, with 10 bases in between. The germline V gene encodes CDR1 SGDLS and CDR2 YYNGEE. The CDR3 nucleotides read TGTGCCAGCAGCGTGGGGGGCCCGGATACGCAGTATTTT. It is translated as CASSVGGPDTQYF.

This clonotype was seen a handful of times. The chain has TRBV4-1 and TRBJ1-1, with 8 bases lining up with TRBD1. Germline V gives CDR1 MGHRA, CDR2 YSYEKL. After removal of 3 bases from V and 5 bases from J, the junction contained 17 bases not matched to a gene. The CDR3 covers 18 residues. For the CDR3, the DNA is TGCGCCAGCAGCCAGTTTATTCGGACAGGGAAGTTTGGTACTGAAGCTTTCTTT. Translation: CASSQFIRTGKFGTEAFF.

The V gene is TRBV7-2, the J gene TRBJ2-1, with D tentatively TRBD1 or TRBD2 (5 bases each). From germline, CDR1 is SGHTA and CDR2 FQGNSA. This CDR3 has 13 amino acids. V dropped 6 bases and J dropped 5 bases, with 11 bases sitting between them. The DNA of the CDR3 is TGTGCCAGCAGTCCGGGGCTTAACAATGAGCAGTTCTTC. It specifies CASSPGLNNEQFF.

The chain couples TRBV5-1 to TRBJ2-2, with 8 bases that match TRBD2. The V and J ends lost 4 bases and 3 bases, in that order; junction bases with no gene match: 5. Germline lookup yields CDR1 SGHRS and CDR2 YFSETQ. The CDR3 loop spans 15 amino acids. CDR3 residues: CASSPGGPDTGELFF. The CDR3 DNA reads as TGCGCCAGCAGCCCGGGGGGGCCCGACACCGGGGAGCTGTTTTTT.

This sequence joins TRBV20-1 and TRBJ2-7; D possibly corresponds to TRBD1 (5 bases). The CDR3 contains 17 residues. V lost 3 bases and J lost 0, with 21 bases in between. Germline V gene sequence: CDR1 DFQATT, CDR2 SNEGSKA (reference sequence). DNA of the CDR3: TGCAGTGCTAGGTCCCAAGGGCGGCAGGGATACTCCTACGAGCAGTACTTC. Its translation: CSARSQGRQGYSYEQYF.

This clonotype has only a few counts. The CDR3 is CSAWETGNNEQFF. The DNA of the CDR3 is TGCAGTGCCTGGGAAACAGGGAACAATGAGCAGTTCTTC. The chain is built from TRBV20-1 and TRBJ2-1, with D perhaps matching TRBD1 (6 bases). Trimming cost V 6 bases and J 5 bases, with 14 bases left between them. Germline V gives CDR1 DFQATT, CDR2 SNEGSKA (reference sequence). The CDR3 is made up of 13 amino acids.

Only a few counts were recorded for this clonotype. The rearrangement links TRBV18 to TRBJ1-2; 10 bases are a match to TRBD1. Trimming at V came to 3 bases and at J to 8 bases, leaving 9 bases not matched to a gene. Germline V gene sequence: CDR1 KGHSH, CDR2 LQKENI. CDR3 size: 15 residues. The CDR3 bases are TGTGCCAGCTCACCTGGGACAGGGGATCTTGACGGCTACACCTTC. The encoded protein is CASSPGTGDLDGYTF. Drawing the rest from reference TRBV18 and TRBJ1-2, the complete variable domain is NAGVMQNPRHLVRRRGQEARLRCSPMKGHSHVYWYRQLPEEGLKFMVYLQKENIIDESGMPKERFSAEFPKEGPSILRIQQVVRGDSAAYFCASSPGTGDLDGYTFGSGTRLTVV.

This clonotype was observed many times. The gene calls are TRBV19 and TRBJ1-5; D unresolved. Germline CDR1 is LNHDA and CDR2 is SQIVND (reference sequence). The CDR3 sequence is 14 residues long. V lost 1 base, J lost 4 bases, and 8 bases lay in between. The CDR3 DNA reads TGTGCCAGTAGTATAGGGGCCGCTAATCAGCCCCAGCATTTT. This gives the protein CASSIGAANQPQHF.

This sequence joins TRBV18 and TRBJ1-4, with 9 bases that match TRBD1. Germline CDR1 is KGHSH and CDR2 is LQKENI. The CDR3 runs to 15 residues. V shed 2 bases and J 10 bases; nucleotides not matched to a gene: 8. This CDR3 is CASSPTGQGYGKLFF. The CDR3 coding sequence is TGTGCCAGCTCACCAACGGGACAGGGATATGGAAAACTGTTTTTT.

The chain carries TRBV3-1 and TRBJ2-2; D not resolved. The V gene lost 1 base and the J gene lost 7 bases, with 1 base spanning the gap. The CDR3 totals 11 residues. Germline CDR1 is LGHDT and CDR2 is YNNKEL (reference sequence). CDR3 sequence (DNA): TGTGCCAGCAGCCAAGTCGGGGAGCTGTTTTTT. The encoded protein is CASSQVGELFF. Variable domain in full (rest from reference TRBV3-1 and TRBJ2-2): DTAVSQTPKYLVTQMGNDKSIKCEQNLGHDTMYWYKQDSKKFLKIMFSYNNKELIINETVPNRFSPKSPDKAHLNLHINSLELGDSAVYFCASSQVGELFFGEGSRLTVL.

This clonotype was counted at least ten times. The chain recombines TRBV4-2 with TRBJ2-3, with no clear D. The CDR3 is made up of 15 amino acids. The germline V gene has CDR1 LGHNA and CDR2 YNFKEQ. Trimming cost V 1 base and J 4 bases, with 12 bases left between them. The CDR3 DNA reads as TGTGCCAGCAGCCAAGGTAGTCTAACTGCAGATACGCAGTATTTT. It specifies CASSQGSLTADTQYF.

This clonotype came up many times. The rearrangement joins TRBV3-1 to TRBJ1-1; a possible D gene is TRBD1 (6 bases). This CDR3 has 14 amino acids. Germline CDR1 and CDR2: LGHDT and YNNKEL (reference sequence). Trimming left V 5 bases short and J 3 bases short, with 13 bases between. This CDR3 reads CASSSTGSHTEAFF. CDR3 nucleotides: TGTGCCAGCAGCAGTACAGGGAGCCACACTGAAGCTTTCTTT.

This clonotype was observed many times. The chain uses TRBV7-9 and TRBJ2-5; weak D call: TRBD2 (5 bases). Deletions cut 6 bases from V and 2 bases from J, with 10 bases between. Germline CDR1 SEHNR, CDR2 FQNEAQ (reference sequence). This CDR3 contains 13 residues. The CDR3 DNA sequence: TGTGCCAGCAGTGGAGGAAGTCAAGAGACCCAGTACTTC. As protein: CASSGGSQETQYF.

In regard to this clonotype: The junction and the germline gene differ at one end; a read error may be behind it. This chain links TRBV6-2 or TRBV6-3 with TRBJ1-2; a weak D match, TRBD1 (6 bases). The CDR3 sequence is 14 residues long. Germline V gene data show CDR1 as MNHEY and CDR2 as SVGEGT. The CDR3 sequence is CASRDLDRYYGYTF. The DNA of the CDR3 is TGTGCCAGCAGAGACTTAGACAGGTACTACGGCTACACCTTC.

In its sample, this clonotype was seen many times. The chain recombines TRBV7-9 with TRBJ2-3; TRBD2 matches at 8 bases. The CDR3 runs to 15 residues. V was clipped by 3 bases and J by 6 bases; unmatched bases: 8. Germline V gene sequence: CDR1 SEHNR, CDR2 FQNEAQ (reference sequence). The CDR3 region has the DNA TGTGCCAGCAGCTTTCTCAAGCGGGAGTCGGATACGCAGTATTTT. This translates into CASSFLKRESDTQYF.

V gene TRBV7-3 combines with J gene TRBJ1-1; a possible D gene is TRBD1 (6 bases). The germline V and J ends were trimmed by 5 bases and 5 bases, with 18 bases remaining between them. The germline V gene has CDR1 SGHTA and CDR2 FQGTGA. This CDR3 spans 15 amino acids. The CDR3: CASSEQTGPWTEAFF. CDR3 coding DNA: TGTGCCAGCAGCGAACAAACAGGGCCCTGGACTGAAGCTTTCTTT.

The V and J genes are TRBV20-1 and TRBJ1-1; D is perhaps TRBD1 (5 bases). V lost 7 bases and J 6 bases, leaving 9 bases between the germline ends. Looked up from germline, CDR1 is DFQATT and CDR2 is SNEGSKA (reference sequence). This CDR3 has 10 residues. CDR3 amino acids: CSGGAAEAFF. DNA for the CDR3: TGCAGTGGTGGGGCCGCTGAAGCTTTCTTT.